This T cell receptor (beta chain) was identified in a study of radiation and T cells in renal cell carcinoma. The time point is: blood 2 weeks post-SBRT. Regarding treatment: 15 Gy SBRT to primary tumor, nephrectomy 4 weeks later. Here immunoSEQ multiplex PCR was the method, and the copy in TCRdb shows in-frame clones only, minus some. This table has 100,000 to 150,000 clones, around 89% appearing once. This CDR3 comprises 15 residues. The germline V gene encodes CDR1 MNHEY and CDR2 SVGAGI. Trimming pared 0 bases from V and 5 bases from J, leaving 11 bases between. The sequence derives from a woman in her 70s with renal cell carcinoma. The sequencing here drew on blood, taken from a patient whose treatment included radiotherapy and nephrectomy. The V and J genes are TRBV6-5 and TRBJ2-1; D ambiguous. In DNA form, the CDR3 reads TGTGCCAGCAGTTACTCACGACCCTCAAACAATGAGCAGTTCTTC. As protein: CASSYSRPSNNEQFF.